These 27 T cell receptor beta chains came from one sample sequenced in a study of OX40 agonist ivuxolimab in advanced cancers. The table came from immunoSEQ multiplex PCR; TCRdb's copy has only in-frame clones and leaves some out. The sample includes about 93,000 clones, 90% to 95% seen only once; the top ten take around 2.5%. The sample consisted of CD4+ or CD8+ T cells sorted from blood, taken in a trial of the OX40 agonist ivuxolimab. The receptors here all came from an adult with an advanced solid tumor such as melanoma, head and neck, liver or kidney cancer.

The chain combines TRBV5-4 with TRBJ1-2; D not certain. The CDR3 has 15 residues. V was clipped by 0 bases and J by 2 bases, with 11 bases between them. Germline CDR1 is SGHNT and CDR2 is YYREEE (reference sequence). The CDR3 nucleotides are TGTGCCAGCAGCTTGGTGGTTTCTGGGAACTATGGCTACACCTTC. Translation gives CASSLVVSGNYGYTF.

The chain has TRBV11-3 and TRBJ2-5, with 11 bases aligning to TRBD1. Germline assignment: CDR1 SGHNT and CDR2 YENEEA. V trimming: 1 base; J trimming: 5 bases; junction bases outside the gene matches: 3. CDR3 length: 15 amino acids. CDR3 in amino acids: CASSLAGTGGETQYF. CDR3 DNA: TGTGCCAGCAGCTTAGCCGGGACAGGGGGGGAGACCCAGTACTTC.

A note on this clone: This sample includes further DNA sequences coding for the same CDR3. The chain combines TRBV9 with TRBJ1-2, with 8 bases lining up with TRBD1. After removal of 0 bases from V and 1 base from J, the junction contained 2 bases not matched to a gene. Germline V gives CDR1 SGDLS, CDR2 YYNGEE. This CDR3 comprises 15 residues. The CDR3 loop is CASSVGDRGNYGYTF. DNA for the CDR3: TGTGCCAGCAGCGTAGGAGACAGGGGTAACTATGGCTACACCTTC.

V and J are TRBV28 and TRBJ1-1; the D gene is possibly TRBD1 (6 bases). CDR1 and CDR2 (germline): MDHEN, SYDVKM. CDR3 length equals 11 residues. V gave up 10 bases and J gave up 5 bases, with 11 bases separating them. CDR3 in DNA: TGTGCCACCCAAGGGGGTACTGAAGCTTTCTTT. Residues: CATQGGTEAFF.

V and J are TRBV6-5 and TRBJ2-1; maybe TRBD1 (5 bases). Trimming cost V 2 bases and J 7 bases, with 9 bases left between them. This CDR3 comprises 13 residues. In germline, CDR1 is MNHEY, CDR2 SVGAGI. The CDR3 DNA follows: TGTGCCAGCAGTTACCCAGGGTTGAATGAGCAGTTCTTC. This translates into CASSYPGLNEQFF.

V usage is TRBV14 and J usage is TRBJ2-7, with D possibly being TRBD1 or TRBD2 (5 bases each). Germline V gene data show CDR1 as SGHDN and CDR2 as FVKESK. Trimming pared 0 bases from V and 9 bases from J, leaving 18 bases between. CDR3 size: 15 residues. CDR3 sequence: CASSQDNGGSIGQYF. The CDR3 DNA is TGTGCCAGCAGCCAAGATAATGGGGGATCGATCGGGCAGTACTTC. The full variable domain, completed using reference TRBV14 and TRBJ2-7, is EAGVTQFPSHSVIEKGQTVTLRCDPISGHDNLYWYRRVMGKEIKFLLHFVKESKQDESGMPNNRFLAERTGGTYSTLKVQPAELEDSGVYFCASSQDNGGSIGQYFGPGTRLTVT.

This chain links TRBV19 with TRBJ1-2; 8 bases fit TRBD1. Germline V gene data show CDR1 as LNHDA and CDR2 as SQIVND (reference sequence). This CDR3 has 15 amino acids. V trimming: 4 bases; J trimming: 4 bases; junction bases outside the gene matches: 8. The CDR3 is CASSTGGPWGYGYTF. In DNA, the CDR3 is TGTGCCAGTAGTACAGGGGGCCCCTGGGGCTATGGCTACACCTTC.

The chain's CDR3 is CASSKGQVYEQYF. In DNA form, the CDR3 reads TGTGCCAGCAGCAAAGGACAGGTCTACGAGCAGTACTTC. This rearrangement joins TRBV21-1 to TRBJ2-7; TRBD1, as called in the table, went unchecked against the DNA. TRBV21-1 constitutes a pseudogene. This CDR3 spans 13 amino acids.

V usage is TRBV5-5 and J usage is TRBJ2-7, with D perhaps TRBD2 (5 bases). The CDR3 is 13 residues long. The germline gives CDR1 SGHKS, CDR2 YYEKEE (reference sequence). V was trimmed by 2 bases and J by 3 bases, leaving 9 bases between them. For the CDR3, the DNA is TGTGCCAGCAGCTTCGGACTTGGCTACGAGCAGTACTTC. Protein product: CASSFGLGYEQYF.

The chain links TRBV7-9 to TRBJ2-3; 10 bases agree with TRBD2. V lost 4 bases, J lost 6 bases, and 16 bases stayed unmatched. This CDR3 is 18 amino acids long. CDR1 is SEHNR, CDR2 FQNEAQ, per germline (reference sequence). The CDR3 DNA reads as TGTGCCAGCAGCTCAGACACCGATACCCCGGGACTAGCGGATACGCAGTATTTT. This translates into CASSSDTDTPGLADTQYF.

Here the CDR3 reads CASSQIRTDTQYF. The CDR3 DNA sequence: TGTGCCAGCAGCCAAATTCGCACAGATACGCAGTATTTT. The gene calls are TRBV27 and TRBJ2-3; D uncertain. Germline V CDR1 and CDR2: MNHEY, SMNVEV (reference sequence). The V gene lost 6 bases and the J gene lost 1 base, with 8 bases spanning the gap. This CDR3 has 13 residues.

The chain recombines TRBV29-1 with TRBJ2-6; 9 bases map to TRBD1. The CDR3 has 14 amino acids. V lost 6 bases, J lost 4 bases, and 4 bases stayed unmatched. Germline V CDR1 and CDR2: SQVTM, ANQGSEA. The CDR3 DNA follows: TGCAGCGTCCAGGACAGGGGCGGGGCCAACGTCCTGACTTTC. Encoded protein: CSVQDRGGANVLTF. The complete variable domain, with remaining parts taken from reference TRBV29-1 and TRBJ2-6, reads SAVISQKPSRDICQRGTSLTIQCQVDSQVTMMFWYRQQPGQSLTLIATANQGSEATYESGFVIDKFPISRPNLTFSTLTVSNMSPEDSSIYLCSVQDRGGANVLTFGAGSRLTVL.

CDR3 DNA: TGTGCCAGCTCACCTCTCATCCGGGACAGTTACTCCTACGAGCAGTACTTC. Translating it yields CASSPLIRDSYSYEQYF. The chain recombines TRBV18 with TRBJ2-7, with 7 bases aligning to TRBD1. The V segment lost 3 bases and the J segment 0 bases; nucleotides outside the gene matches: 11. Per germline, CDR1 KGHSH and CDR2 LQKENI. The CDR3 is made up of 17 amino acids.

The V gene is TRBV2, the J gene TRBJ2-3; 14 bases fit TRBD2. This CDR3 contains 19 residues. V lost 7 bases and J lost 3; bases outside the gene matches: 15. Germline V gene lookup returns CDR1 SNHLY and CDR2 FYNNEI. In DNA, the CDR3 is TGTGCCAGCACCCCGGGACTAGCGGGAGAGAGGGGGTGGACAGATACGCAGTATTTT. Its protein is CASTPGLAGERGWTDTQYF.

The J gene is TRBJ2-1, the V gene TRBV19, with 9 nucleotides matching TRBD2. Germline CDR1 LNHDA, CDR2 SQIVND (reference sequence). The CDR3 loop spans 12 amino acids. Trimming took 4 bases from V and 15 from J; bases not matched to a gene: 7. CDR3 loop: CASSNSGSSPFF. DNA of the CDR3: TGTGCCAGTAGTAATAGCGGGAGTTCCCCGTTCTTC.

This chain links TRBV6-6 with TRBJ1-1; TRBD1 might be the D (5 bases). The length of the CDR3 is 16 residues. Germline-derived CDR1 and CDR2 are MNHNY and SVGAGI (reference sequence). V lost 7 bases and J lost 2, with 20 bases in between. CDR3 in DNA: TGTGCCAGCACCAACCACGGTCGGGGCCTTAACACTGAAGCTTTCTTT. This sequence encodes CASTNHGRGLNTEAFF.

Written as DNA, the CDR3 is TGTGCTAGTGGGTTACCAGGGGGCTCCTACGAGCAGTACTTC. Amino acids: CASGLPGGSYEQYF. The rearrangement joins TRBV12-5 to TRBJ2-7; TRBD1 aligns across 7 bases. Trimming took 6 bases from V and 0 from J; bases not matched to a gene: 5. CDR1 and CDR2 (germline): LGHNT, FRNRAP. This CDR3 is built from 14 residues.

This clone was seen a handful of times. The chain couples TRBV13 to TRBJ1-2; D gene uncertain. From germline, CDR1 is PRHDT and CDR2 FYEKMQ (reference sequence). V lost 5 bases and J 2 bases, leaving 9 bases between the germline ends. This CDR3 is built from 13 residues. For the CDR3, the DNA is TGTGCCAGCAGCCCCGGACGGAACTATGGCTACACCTTC. This codes for CASSPGRNYGYTF. Full variable domain (outside the CDR3, taken from reference TRBV13 and TRBJ1-2): AAGVIQSPRHLIKEKRETATLKCYPIPRHDTVYWYQQGPGQDPQFLISFYEKMQSDKGSIPDRFSAQQFSDYHSELNMSSLELGDSALYFCASSPGRNYGYTFGSGTRLTVV.

The chain uses TRBV30 and TRBJ1-2; D gene ambiguous. Germline CDR1 GTSNPN, CDR2 SVGIG (reference sequence). This CDR3 is 13 amino acids long. Deletions cut 5 bases from V and 0 bases from J, with 10 bases between. DNA for the CDR3: TGTGCCTGGGGTCTTGGGCCTAACTATGGCTACACCTTC. Translated: CAWGLGPNYGYTF.

V gene TRBV11-2 combines with J gene TRBJ2-1, with a possible D match to TRBD1 (6 bases). V lost 3 bases, J lost 10 bases, and 10 bases lay in between. The CDR3 is made up of 12 amino acids. Germline-derived CDR1 and CDR2 are SGHAT and FQNNGV. The CDR3 spells CASSFGGREQFF. CDR3 DNA sequence: TGTGCCAGCAGCTTTGGGGGCCGAGAGCAGTTCTTC.

The rearrangement joins TRBV5-1 to TRBJ2-7; 8 bases agree with TRBD2. Germline trimming cut 4 bases from V and 5 bases from J; bases unmatched to any gene: 14. The CDR3 extends over 16 amino acids. Germline values: CDR1 SGHRS, CDR2 YFSETQ. For the CDR3, the DNA is TGCGCCAGCAGCGAAGATGGGTTAGCGGGGATCCACGAGCAGTACTTC. The encoded protein is CASSEDGLAGIHEQYF.

The V call is TRBV5-4, the J call TRBJ2-2; 16 bases line up with TRBD2. The germline CDR1 and CDR2 sequences are SGHNT and YYREEE (reference sequence). The V and J ends lost 4 bases and 7 bases, in that order; junction bases with no gene match: 4. This CDR3 has 16 amino acids. The CDR3 bases are TGTGCCAGCAGCCCCGGGACTAGCGGGAGGGTCGGGGAGCTGTTTTTT. It is translated as CASSPGTSGRVGELFF.

The chain employs TRBV13 and TRBJ1-2; D unresolved. Germline V gene sequence: CDR1 PRHDT, CDR2 FYEKMQ (reference sequence). The V end was cut by 5 bases, the J end by 8 bases, with 15 bases between. This CDR3 is 13 amino acids long. The CDR3 bases are TGTGCCAGCAGCCAGGATCGGACGCGCGGCTACACCTTC. Protein sequence: CASSQDRTRGYTF.

In its sample, this clone was seen once. This rearrangement joins TRBV27 to TRBJ1-6; no clear D gene. This CDR3 contains 17 residues. V was trimmed by 3 bases and J by 2 bases, leaving 14 bases between them. Germline loops: CDR1 MNHEY, CDR2 SMNVEV (reference sequence). CDR3 sequence: CASSFQRNSPYNSPLHF. In DNA form, the CDR3 reads TGTGCCAGCAGTTTCCAGAGGAACAGCCCCTATAATTCACCCCTCCACTTT.

The gene calls are TRBV30 and TRBJ2-2; 11 nucleotides agree with TRBD1. The junction had 1 base not matched to a gene; V was cut back by 8 bases and J by 5 bases. Germline values: CDR1 GTSNPN, CDR2 SVGIG (reference sequence). This CDR3 has 12 residues. The CDR3 sequence is CARDRGTGELFF. In DNA, the CDR3 is TGTGCCCGGGACAGGGGGACCGGGGAGCTGTTTTTT.

J is TRBJ1-1 and V is TRBV6-5; 11 bases align to TRBD1. In germline, CDR1 is MNHEY, CDR2 SVGAGI. With 0 bases clipped from V and 5 bases from J, the junction kept 5 bases outside the gene matches. This CDR3 contains 16 residues. DNA for the CDR3: TGTGCCAGCAGTTACTCCGGGACAGGGGGGGGGACTGAAGCTTTCTTT. Translating it yields CASSYSGTGGGTEAFF.

The chain links TRBV7-8 to TRBJ2-7; D perhaps matches TRBD1 (6 bases). V was clipped by 0 bases and J by 3 bases, with 6 bases between them. CDR1 and CDR2 from the germline V gene are SGHVS and FQNEAQ. The CDR3 is made up of 13 amino acids. DNA of the CDR3: TGTGCCAGCAGCTTAGCACAGGGCTACGAGCAGTACTTC. Amino acid sequence: CASSLAQGYEQYF.